Sequencing of this T cell receptor (beta chain) was carried out in a study of blood T cell repertoires in COVID-19. Study-wide background: Sites across the United States, Italy and Spain contributed samples from acute and convalescent COVID-19. Sources were T cells, B-cell-depleted T cells, or PBMCs; the material itself was cDNA or gDNA.

Authors' processing steps: The authors estimated nucleated cell counts from reference gene primer amplification. The data were produced by immunoSEQ multiplex PCR, yet TCRdb's version contains in-frame clones alone and is incomplete. D and trimming come from the DNA, and the V and J calls and clone size come from that table. Of some 97,000 clones listed, roughly nine tenths are singletons. Germline lookup yields CDR1 MNHEY and CDR2 SMNVEV (reference sequence). With V trimmed by 6 bases and J by 5 bases, 15 bases remained unmatched. The CDR3 runs 16 residues. The chain recombines TRBV27 with TRBJ2-5, with 7 nucleotides matching TRBD2. The TCR originated in a man in his 60s with acute or convalescent COVID-19. The sample comprised peripheral blood. For the CDR3, the DNA is TGTGCCAGCAGCCCGAAATCCCTATGGGGGGGGGAGACCCAGTACTTC. Its translation is CASSPKSLWGGETQYF.